The rows below give T cell receptor beta chains drawn from one sample of a study of cytomegalovirus exposure and HLA in healthy donors. Clones were read by immunoSEQ multiplex PCR, and TCRdb kept only the in-frame ones, dropping some. This table has 50,000 to 70,000 clones, around 73% appearing once. The sequencing input was PBMCs. The receptors derive from a girl aged 10-17 years in good health and CMV-seropositive. The CDR3 runs from the conserved cysteine through the conserved F or W. Each record gives: J gene, clone size, D gene, CDR3 length, V gene, CDR3 protein, CDR3 DNA. D genes are given only for firm matches. Rows may omit the clone size; those that give it use once, few, many or a size class.

j_gene: TRBJ1-1
abundance: few
d_gene: -
len: 15
v_gene: TRBV2
CDR3aa: CASSISGQMNTEAFF
CDR3nt: TGTGCCAGCTCAATCTCTGGGCAGATGAACACTGAAGCTTTCTTT

j_gene: TRBJ1-6
abundance: -
d_gene: -
len: 18
v_gene: TRBV4-1
CDR3aa: CASSLFSGPTGHNSPLHF
CDR3nt: TGCGCCAGCAGCCTTTTTTCTGGGCCCACCGGCCATAATTCACCCCTCCACTTT

j_gene: TRBJ1-1
abundance: -
d_gene: -
len: 12
v_gene: TRBV30
CDR3aa: CAWSQGWTEAFF
CDR3nt: TGTGCCTGGAGTCAGGGGTGGACTGAAGCTTTCTTT

j_gene: TRBJ2-7
abundance: -
d_gene: -
len: 13
v_gene: TRBV2
CDR3aa: CASTWTVVAEQYF
CDR3nt: TGTGCCAGCACCTGGACAGTCGTCGCCGAGCAGTACTTC

j_gene: TRBJ2-7
abundance: -
d_gene: TRBD1
len: 20
v_gene: TRBV4-3
CDR3aa: CASSQDPWSHGQGGSYEQYF
CDR3nt: TGCGCCAGCAGCCAGGATCCATGGTCGCACGGACAGGGTGGTTCCTACGAGCAGTACTTC

j_gene: TRBJ1-1
abundance: -
d_gene: -
len: 14
v_gene: TRBV7-8
CDR3aa: CASSLRVRGTEAFF
CDR3nt: TGTGCCAGCAGCTTACGGGTAAGGGGGACTGAAGCTTTCTTT

j_gene: TRBJ1-2
abundance: -
d_gene: -
len: 11
v_gene: TRBV5-1
CDR3aa: CASKAVHGYTF
CDR3nt: TGCGCCAGCAAGGCGGTCCATGGCTACACCTTC

j_gene: TRBJ2-7
abundance: -
d_gene: TRBD1
len: 16
v_gene: TRBV13
CDR3aa: CASSSSGTVSSYEQYF
CDR3nt: TGTGCCAGCAGCTCCTCCGGGACAGTGAGCTCCTACGAGCAGTACTTC

j_gene: TRBJ1-1
abundance: once
d_gene: -
len: 17
v_gene: TRBV11-2
CDR3aa: CASSSIRTRQRGTEAFF
CDR3nt: TGTGCCAGCAGCTCAATCCGGACTCGACAACGGGGCACTGAAGCTTTCTTT

j_gene: TRBJ2-7
abundance: -
d_gene: TRBD1
len: 13
v_gene: TRBV6-1
CDR3aa: CASRTGTAFEQYF
CDR3nt: TGTGCCAGCAGAACTGGGACAGCCTTCGAGCAGTACTTC

j_gene: TRBJ1-2
abundance: once
d_gene: -
len: 13
v_gene: TRBV25-1
CDR3aa: CASSRGPLYGYTF
CDR3nt: TGTGCCAGCAGTAGAGGGCCCCTCTATGGCTACACCTTC

j_gene: TRBJ1-4
abundance: -
d_gene: -
len: 13
v_gene: TRBV5-4
CDR3aa: CASSRGGDEKLFF
CDR3nt: TGTGCCAGCAGCCGGGGAGGGGATGAAAAACTGTTTTTT

j_gene: TRBJ2-7
abundance: -
d_gene: -
len: 15
v_gene: TRBV4-3
CDR3aa: CASSQEVWAPYEQYF
CDR3nt: TGCGCCAGCAGCCAAGAGGTCTGGGCACCCTACGAGCAGTACTTC

j_gene: TRBJ2-7
abundance: -
d_gene: -
len: 13
v_gene: TRBV18
CDR3aa: CASSPPQTYEQYF
CDR3nt: TGTGCCAGCTCACCCCCACAAACCTACGAGCAGTACTTC

j_gene: TRBJ1-2
abundance: -
d_gene: -
len: 13
v_gene: TRBV6-1
CDR3aa: CASHTAVWNGYTF
CDR3nt: TGTGCCAGCCATACAGCCGTTTGGAATGGCTACACCTTC

j_gene: TRBJ2-1
abundance: -
d_gene: -
len: 15
v_gene: TRBV14
CDR3aa: CASSPSWHSYNEQFF
CDR3nt: TGTGCCAGCAGCCCCTCCTGGCACAGCTACAATGAGCAGTTCTTC

j_gene: TRBJ2-7
abundance: -
d_gene: -
len: 15
v_gene: TRBV11-1
CDR3aa: CASSLGQPHRDEQYF
CDR3nt: TGTGCCAGCAGCTTAGGCCAGCCACACAGGGACGAGCAGTACTTC

j_gene: TRBJ2-3
abundance: -
d_gene: -
len: 15
v_gene: TRBV15
CDR3aa: CATSSHRGAPDTQYF
CDR3nt: TGTGCCACCAGCAGCCACCGGGGGGCCCCCGATACGCAGTATTTT

j_gene: TRBJ1-5
abundance: -
d_gene: TRBD1
len: 14
v_gene: TRBV30
CDR3aa: CAWSNRGGSSAQHF
CDR3nt: TGTGCCTGGAGTAACAGGGGAGGTTCATCGGCCCAGCATTTT

j_gene: TRBJ2-7
abundance: -
d_gene: TRBD1
len: 15
v_gene: TRBV6-5
CDR3aa: CASRRIEGGSGEQYF
CDR3nt: TGTGCCAGCCGTCGGATAGAAGGGGGCTCAGGTGAGCAGTACTTC

j_gene: TRBJ2-1
abundance: -
d_gene: -
len: 12
v_gene: TRBV9
CDR3aa: CASSPGWAEQFF
CDR3nt: TGTGCCAGCAGCCCCGGCTGGGCTGAGCAGTTCTTC

j_gene: TRBJ2-5
abundance: -
d_gene: -
len: 14
v_gene: TRBV28
CDR3aa: CASSLPRDQETQYF
CDR3nt: TGTGCCAGCAGTTTACCCCGGGACCAAGAGACCCAGTACTTC

j_gene: TRBJ2-5
abundance: once
d_gene: -
len: 14
v_gene: TRBV30
CDR3aa: CAWSVSPGQETQYF
CDR3nt: TGTGCCTGGAGTGTGAGTCCGGGGCAAGAGACCCAGTACTTC

j_gene: TRBJ1-1
abundance: -
d_gene: TRBD1
len: 16
v_gene: TRBV7-2
CDR3aa: CASSFSPDRGNTEAFF
CDR3nt: TGTGCCAGCAGCTTTTCTCCCGACAGGGGGAACACTGAAGCTTTCTTT

j_gene: TRBJ2-1
abundance: -
d_gene: -
len: 12
v_gene: TRBV2
CDR3aa: CASSDPVYEQFF
CDR3nt: TGTGCCAGCAGTGATCCCGTGTATGAGCAGTTCTTC

j_gene: TRBJ2-1
abundance: -
d_gene: -
len: 15
v_gene: TRBV7-2
CDR3aa: CASSLTGSVGDEQFF
CDR3nt: TGTGCCAGCAGCCTAACCGGGTCCGTCGGAGATGAGCAGTTCTTC

j_gene: TRBJ2-1
abundance: -
d_gene: TRBD2
len: 17
v_gene: TRBV28
CDR3aa: CASSLVPGWAGGNEQFF
CDR3nt: TGTGCCAGCAGTTTAGTTCCCGGGTGGGCGGGGGGCAATGAGCAGTTCTTC

j_gene: TRBJ2-4
abundance: -
d_gene: -
len: 16
v_gene: TRBV7-8
CDR3aa: CASSFERRLAKNIQYF
CDR3nt: TGTGCCAGCAGCTTCGAGCGGCGGCTAGCCAAAAACATTCAGTACTTC

j_gene: TRBJ1-1
abundance: -
d_gene: -
len: 14
v_gene: TRBV5-1
CDR3aa: CASSFIAPGPEAFF
CDR3nt: TGCGCCAGCAGCTTTATAGCCCCCGGCCCTGAAGCTTTCTTT